This TCR beta chain was profiled in a study of T cell responses to AZD1222 COVID-19 vaccine. Study outcomes and limitations: Repertoire samples came only from after the peak T cell response. Clonal diversity was possibly underestimated, and white British individuals and females predominated among donors. At 160-218 and 743-854, vaccine-associated CD4 TCRs were dominant, and they spanned spike.

Clones were read by immunoSEQ multiplex PCR, and TCRdb kept only the in-frame ones, dropping some. Of fewer than 200,000 clones in the sample, about 92% were seen once. About this clone: Its target is not known.

The V gene end was trimmed by 1 base and the J gene end by 2 bases; junction bases not matched to a gene: 5. CDR1 is SEHNR, CDR2 FQNEAQ, per germline (reference sequence). CDR3 size: 15 residues. The V gene is TRBV7-9, the J gene TRBJ2-7; 7 bases match TRBD1. Sequencing used peripheral blood, obtained 28 days after the second dose of the MenACWY control vaccine. The sequence came from an adult who received the MenACWY meningococcal vaccine as a control. Here the CDR3 reads CASSLGAGGTYEQYF. In DNA form, the CDR3 reads TGTGCCAGCAGCTTAGGGGCAGGGGGAACCTACGAGCAGTACTTC.